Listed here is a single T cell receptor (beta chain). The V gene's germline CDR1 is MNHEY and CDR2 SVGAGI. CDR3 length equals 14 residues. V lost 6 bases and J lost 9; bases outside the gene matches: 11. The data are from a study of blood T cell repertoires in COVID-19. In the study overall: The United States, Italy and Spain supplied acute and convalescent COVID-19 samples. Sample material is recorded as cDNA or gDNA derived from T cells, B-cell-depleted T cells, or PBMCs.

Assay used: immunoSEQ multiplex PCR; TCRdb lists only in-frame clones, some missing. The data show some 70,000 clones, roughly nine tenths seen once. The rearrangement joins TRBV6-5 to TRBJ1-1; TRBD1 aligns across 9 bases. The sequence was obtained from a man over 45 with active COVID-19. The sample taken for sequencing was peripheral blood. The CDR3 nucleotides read TGTGCCAGCAGGACACCACAGGGGGCCGACAAAGCTTTCTTT. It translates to CASRTPQGADKAFF.